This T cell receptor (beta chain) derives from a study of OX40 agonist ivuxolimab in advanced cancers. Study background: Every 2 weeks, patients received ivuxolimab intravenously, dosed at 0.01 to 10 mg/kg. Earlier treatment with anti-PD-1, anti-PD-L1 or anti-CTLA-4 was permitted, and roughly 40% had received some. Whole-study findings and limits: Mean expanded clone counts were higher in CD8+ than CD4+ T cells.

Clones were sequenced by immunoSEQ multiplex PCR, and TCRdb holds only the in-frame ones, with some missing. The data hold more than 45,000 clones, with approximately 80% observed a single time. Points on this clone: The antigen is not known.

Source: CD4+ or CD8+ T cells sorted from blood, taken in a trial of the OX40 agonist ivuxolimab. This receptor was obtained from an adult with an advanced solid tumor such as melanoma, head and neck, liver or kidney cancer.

The DNA of the CDR3 is TGTGCCACCAGCAGGGGAATGAACACTGAAGCTTTCTTT. Protein: CATSRGMNTEAFF. The chain recombines TRBV15 with TRBJ1-1; no clear D. V lost 3 bases and J lost 0, with 5 bases in between. This CDR3 spans 13 amino acids. Germline V gene lookup returns CDR1 LNHNV and CDR2 YYDKDF (reference sequence).